The clone carrying this TCR beta chain has at least ten counts. Its matching antigen is unknown. The sample originates from a study of early T cells in non-severe SARS-CoV-2 infection. As for the study in general: Unpaired chains resulted from sequencing bulk RNA of unsorted whole blood. Study outcomes and limitations: Matching against VDJdb likely underestimated virus-specific expansions, favoring anti-spike CD8.

Attachment of unique molecular identifiers to individual cDNA molecules was performed. TCRdb reprocessed the 5' RACE reads with MiXCR, giving one entry per CDR3 protein. The sample holds thousands of distinct CDR3 sequences, 4% to 5.5% seen once. V was clipped by 3 bases and J by 7 bases; unmatched bases: 0. The CDR3 has 13 residues. The germline CDR1 and CDR2 sequences are KGHSH and LQKENI. The sequence was collected from an adult who was a healthcare worker with PCR-confirmed SARS-CoV-2 infection or an uninfected control (not recorded which). The sequenced material came from whole blood. The V call is TRBV18, the J call TRBJ2-1; 10 bases line up with TRBD1. The CDR3 region is CASSPGQGNEQFF. The CDR3 nucleotides read TGTGCCAGCTCACCGGGACAGGGGAATGAGCAGTTCTTC.